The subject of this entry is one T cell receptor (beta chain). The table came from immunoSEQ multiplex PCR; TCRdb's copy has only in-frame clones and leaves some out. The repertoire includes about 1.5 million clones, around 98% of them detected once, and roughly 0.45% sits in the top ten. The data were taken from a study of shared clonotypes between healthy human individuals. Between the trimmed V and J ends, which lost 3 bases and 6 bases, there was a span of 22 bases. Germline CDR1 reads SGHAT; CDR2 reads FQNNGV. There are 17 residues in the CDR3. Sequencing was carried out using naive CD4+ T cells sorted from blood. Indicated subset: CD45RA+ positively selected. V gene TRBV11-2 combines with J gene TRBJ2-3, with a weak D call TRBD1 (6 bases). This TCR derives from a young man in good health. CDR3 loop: CASSFRATGFGSDTQYF. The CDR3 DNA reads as TGTGCCAGCAGCTTCAGGGCGACAGGTTTTGGGTCGGATACGCAGTATTTT.